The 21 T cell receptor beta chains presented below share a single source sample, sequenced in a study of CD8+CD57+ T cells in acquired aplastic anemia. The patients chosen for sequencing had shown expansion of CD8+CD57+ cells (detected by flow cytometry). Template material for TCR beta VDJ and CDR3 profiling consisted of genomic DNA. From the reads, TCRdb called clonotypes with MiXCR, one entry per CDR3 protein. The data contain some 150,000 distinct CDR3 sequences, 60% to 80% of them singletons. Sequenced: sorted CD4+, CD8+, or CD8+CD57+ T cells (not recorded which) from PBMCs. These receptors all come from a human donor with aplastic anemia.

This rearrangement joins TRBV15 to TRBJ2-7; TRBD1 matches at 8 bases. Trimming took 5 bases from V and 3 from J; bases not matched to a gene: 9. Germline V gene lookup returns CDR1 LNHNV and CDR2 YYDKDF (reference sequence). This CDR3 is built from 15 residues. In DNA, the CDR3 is TGTGCCACCAGCCCACGGACAGGGTCGGGCTACGAGCAGTACTTC. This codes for CATSPRTGSGYEQYF. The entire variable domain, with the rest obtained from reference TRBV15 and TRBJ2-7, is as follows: DAMVIQNPRYQVTQFGKPVTLSCSQTLNHNVMYWYQQKSSQAPKLLFHYYDKDFNNEADTPDNFQSRRPNTSFCFLDIRSPGLGDTAMYLCATSPRTGSGYEQYFGPGTRLTVT.

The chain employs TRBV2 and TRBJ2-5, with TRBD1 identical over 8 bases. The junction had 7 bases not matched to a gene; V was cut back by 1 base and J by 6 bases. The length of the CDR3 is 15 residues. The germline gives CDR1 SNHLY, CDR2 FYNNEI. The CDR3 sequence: CASSEGRQGTQTQYF. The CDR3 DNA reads TGTGCCAGCAGTGAAGGAAGACAGGGGACACAGACCCAGTACTTC.

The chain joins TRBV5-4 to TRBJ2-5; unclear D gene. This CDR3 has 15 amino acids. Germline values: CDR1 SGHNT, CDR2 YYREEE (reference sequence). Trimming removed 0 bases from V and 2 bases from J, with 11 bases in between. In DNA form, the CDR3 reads TGTGCCAGCAGCTTGGCGGTCGCCCAACAAGAGACCCAGTACTTC. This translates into CASSLAVAQQETQYF.

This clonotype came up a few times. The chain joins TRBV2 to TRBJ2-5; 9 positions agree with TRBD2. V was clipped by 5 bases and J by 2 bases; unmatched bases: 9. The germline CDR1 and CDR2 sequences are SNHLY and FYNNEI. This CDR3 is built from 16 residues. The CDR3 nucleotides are TGTGCCAGCAGTACACGGCTAGCGGGGCTTCAAGAGACCCAGTACTTC. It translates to CASSTRLAGLQETQYF. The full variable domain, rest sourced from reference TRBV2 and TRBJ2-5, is EPEVTQTPSHQVTQMGQEVILRCVPISNHLYFYWYRQILGQKVEFLVSFYNNEISEKSEIFDDQFSVERPDGSNFTLKIRSTKLEDSAMYFCASSTRLAGLQETQYFGPGTRLLVL.

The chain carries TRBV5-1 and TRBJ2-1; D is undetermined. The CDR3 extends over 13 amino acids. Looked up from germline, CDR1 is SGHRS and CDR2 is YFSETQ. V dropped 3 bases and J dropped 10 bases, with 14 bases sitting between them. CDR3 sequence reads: CASSSAPQREQFF. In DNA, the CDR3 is TGCGCCAGCAGCTCAGCGCCTCAAAGGGAGCAGTTCTTC. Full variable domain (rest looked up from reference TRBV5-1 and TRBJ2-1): KAGVTQTPRYLIKTRGQQVTLSCSPISGHRSVSWYQQTPGQGLQFLFEYFSETQRNKGNFPGRFSGRQFSNSRSEMNVSTLELGDSALYLCASSSAPQREQFFGPGTRLTVL.

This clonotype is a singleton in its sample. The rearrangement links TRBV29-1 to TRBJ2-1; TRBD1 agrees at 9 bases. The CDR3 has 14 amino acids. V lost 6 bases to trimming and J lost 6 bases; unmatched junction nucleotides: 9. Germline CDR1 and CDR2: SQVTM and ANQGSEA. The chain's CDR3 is CSVGGQGGRNEQFF. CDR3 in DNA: TGCAGCGTCGGGGGACAGGGTGGCCGCAATGAGCAGTTCTTC.

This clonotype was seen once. The CDR3 DNA sequence: TGCAGCGTTGGCAGGGAACACACCTTC. This encodes CSVGREHTF. The rearrangement uses TRBV29-1 and TRBJ1-2; tentative D call: TRBD1 (5 bases). This CDR3 is 9 amino acids long. CDR1 is SQVTM, CDR2 ANQGSEA, per germline. The V end was cut by 4 bases, the J end by 12 bases, with 9 bases between. Full variable domain (rest looked up from reference TRBV29-1 and TRBJ1-2): SAVISQKPSRDICQRGTSLTIQCQVDSQVTMMFWYRQQPGQSLTLIATANQGSEATYESGFVIDKFPISRPNLTFSTLTVSNMSPEDSSIYLCSVGREHTFGSGTRLTVV.

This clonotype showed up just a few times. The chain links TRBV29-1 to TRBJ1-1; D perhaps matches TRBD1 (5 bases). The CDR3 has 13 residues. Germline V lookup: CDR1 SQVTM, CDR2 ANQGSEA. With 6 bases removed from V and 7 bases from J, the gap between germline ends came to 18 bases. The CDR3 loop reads CSVTSLKGNEAFF. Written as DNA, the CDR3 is TGCAGCGTCACGAGCCTGAAGGGGAATGAAGCTTTCTTT.

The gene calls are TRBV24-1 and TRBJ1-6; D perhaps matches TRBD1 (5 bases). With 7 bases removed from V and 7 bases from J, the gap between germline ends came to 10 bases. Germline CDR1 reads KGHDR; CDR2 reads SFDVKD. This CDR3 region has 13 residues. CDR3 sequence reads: CATSAGGNSPLHF. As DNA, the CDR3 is TGTGCCACCAGCGCCGGGGGAAATTCACCCCTCCACTTT.

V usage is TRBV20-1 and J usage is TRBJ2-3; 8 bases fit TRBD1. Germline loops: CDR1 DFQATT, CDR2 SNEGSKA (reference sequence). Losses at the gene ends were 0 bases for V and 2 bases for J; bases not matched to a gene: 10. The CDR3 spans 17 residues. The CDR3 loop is CSARDPSGQGLTDTQYF. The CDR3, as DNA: TGCAGTGCTAGAGATCCGTCAGGACAGGGACTCACAGATACGCAGTATTTT.

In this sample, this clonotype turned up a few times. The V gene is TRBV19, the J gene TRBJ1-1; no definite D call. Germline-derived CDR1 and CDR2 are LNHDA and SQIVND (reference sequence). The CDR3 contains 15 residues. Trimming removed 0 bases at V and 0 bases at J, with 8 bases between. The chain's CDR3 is CASSIDPIMNTEAFF. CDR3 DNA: TGTGCCAGTAGTATAGATCCAATCATGAACACTGAAGCTTTCTTT.

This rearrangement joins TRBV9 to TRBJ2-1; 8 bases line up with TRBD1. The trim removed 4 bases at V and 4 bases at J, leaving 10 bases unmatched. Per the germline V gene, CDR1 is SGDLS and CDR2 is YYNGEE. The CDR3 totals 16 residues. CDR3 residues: CASSHSRTGTYNEQFF. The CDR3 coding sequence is TGTGCCAGCAGCCACAGCCGGACAGGGACATACAATGAGCAGTTCTTC.

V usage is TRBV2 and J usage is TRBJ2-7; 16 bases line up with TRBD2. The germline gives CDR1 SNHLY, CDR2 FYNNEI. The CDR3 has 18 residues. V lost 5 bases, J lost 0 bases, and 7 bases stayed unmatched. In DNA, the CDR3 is TGTGCCAGCAGTTCCTCGGGACTAGCGGGGGGGAGCTCCTACGAGCAGTACTTC. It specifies CASSSSGLAGGSSYEQYF.

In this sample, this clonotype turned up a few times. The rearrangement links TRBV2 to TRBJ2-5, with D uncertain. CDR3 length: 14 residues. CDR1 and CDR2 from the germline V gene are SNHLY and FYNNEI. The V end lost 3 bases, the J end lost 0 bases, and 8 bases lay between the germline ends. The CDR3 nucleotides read TGTGCCAGCAGTGACCAGGTACACCAAGAGACCCAGTACTTC. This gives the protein CASSDQVHQETQYF.

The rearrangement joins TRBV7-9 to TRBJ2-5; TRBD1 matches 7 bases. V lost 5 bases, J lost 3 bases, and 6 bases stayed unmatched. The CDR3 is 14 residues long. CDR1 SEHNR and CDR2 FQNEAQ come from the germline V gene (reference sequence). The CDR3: CASSRNRGEETQYF. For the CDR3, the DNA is TGTGCCAGCAGCCGAAACAGGGGCGAAGAGACCCAGTACTTC. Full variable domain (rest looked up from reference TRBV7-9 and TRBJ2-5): DTGVSQNPRHKITKRGQNVTFRCDPISEHNRLYWYRQTLGQGPEFLTYFQNEAQLEKSRLLSDRFSAERPKGSFSTLEIQRTEQGDSAMYLCASSRNRGEETQYFGPGTRLLVL.

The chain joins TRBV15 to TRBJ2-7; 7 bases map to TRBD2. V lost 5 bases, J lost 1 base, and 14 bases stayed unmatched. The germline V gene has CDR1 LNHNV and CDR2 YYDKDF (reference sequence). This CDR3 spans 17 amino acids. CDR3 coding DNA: TGTGCCACCAGCCCAAAGGTACTAGCGACACGTTCCTACGAGCAGTACTTC. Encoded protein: CATSPKVLATRSYEQYF.

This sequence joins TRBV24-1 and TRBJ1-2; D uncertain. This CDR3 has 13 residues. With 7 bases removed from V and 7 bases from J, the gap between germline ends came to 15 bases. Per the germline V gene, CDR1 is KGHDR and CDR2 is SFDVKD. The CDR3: CATRDRLGSGYTF. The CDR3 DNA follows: TGTGCCACCAGAGACCGCCTTGGTAGTGGCTACACCTTC.

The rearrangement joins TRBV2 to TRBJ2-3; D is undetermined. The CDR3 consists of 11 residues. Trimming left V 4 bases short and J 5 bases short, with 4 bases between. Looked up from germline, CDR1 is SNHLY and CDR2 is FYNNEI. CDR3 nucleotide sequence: TGTGCCAGCAGTGTCTTAGATACGCAGTATTTT. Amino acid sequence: CASSVLDTQYF.

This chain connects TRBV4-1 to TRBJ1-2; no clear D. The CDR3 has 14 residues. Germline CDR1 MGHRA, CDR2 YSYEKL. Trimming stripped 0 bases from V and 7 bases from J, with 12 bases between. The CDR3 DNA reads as TGCGCCAGCAGCCAAGATCGGGTTGAGGGTGGCTACACCTTC. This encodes CASSQDRVEGGYTF.

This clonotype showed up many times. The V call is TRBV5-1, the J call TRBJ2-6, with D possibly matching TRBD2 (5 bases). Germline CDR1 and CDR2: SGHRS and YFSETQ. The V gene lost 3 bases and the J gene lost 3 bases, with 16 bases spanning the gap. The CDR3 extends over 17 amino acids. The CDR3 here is CASSSWTGLGGANVLTF. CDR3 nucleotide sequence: TGCGCCAGCAGCTCCTGGACGGGGTTAGGTGGGGCCAACGTCCTGACTTTC.

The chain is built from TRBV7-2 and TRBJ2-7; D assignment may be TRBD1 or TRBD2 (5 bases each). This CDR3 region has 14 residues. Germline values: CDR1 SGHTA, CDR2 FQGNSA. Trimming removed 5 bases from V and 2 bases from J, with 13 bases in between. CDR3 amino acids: CASSEGRYPYEQYF. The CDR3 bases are TGTGCCAGCAGCGAGGGACGGTACCCCTACGAGCAGTACTTC.